This TCR beta chain was found in a study of T cell responses to AZD1222 COVID-19 vaccine. Overall study context: Doses given second, at about 4 or about 12 weeks, were pooled. General study results and limits: A reported finding is that nearly half of spike-specific TCRs target unmutated variant regions. At study baseline, merely several AZD1222 recipients were seropositive.

Only one count was recorded for this clone. Its antigen is not identified. Clones were read by immunoSEQ multiplex PCR, and TCRdb kept only the in-frame ones, dropping some. This table holds roughly 140,000 clones, about 92% found once. The TCR sequence derives from an adult in good health. The sample was peripheral blood, taken on day 0 of AZD1222 vaccination.

This chain's CDR3 is CASSKFDRADTEAFF. In nucleotides, the CDR3 is TGTGCCAGCAGCAAATTTGACAGGGCGGACACTGAAGCTTTCTTT. V is TRBV21-1 and J is TRBJ1-1; the table names TRBD1, a call not compared with the DNA. TRBV21-1 is described as a pseudogene. The CDR3 is 15 residues long.